This TCR beta chain was obtained from a study of blood T cell repertoires in COVID-19. Using immunoSEQ multiplex PCR, the repertoire was profiled, and TCRdb retains in-frame clones only, with some absent. The table shows 28,000 or so clones, with roughly 88% occurring only once. The germline gives CDR1 KGHSH, CDR2 LQKENI. V was pared by 5 bases and J by 5 bases, with 15 bases between. The CDR3 sequence is 15 residues long. This receptor was identified in a woman older than 75 with COVID-19, enrolled during active disease. V is TRBV18 and J is TRBJ2-2, with a tentative D call TRBD1 (5 bases). Sample: peripheral blood. CDR3 loop: CASSRLGDWTGELFF. CDR3 bases: TGTGCCAGCTCAAGGTTAGGGGATTGGACCGGGGAGCTGTTTTTT. Variable domain in full (rest from reference TRBV18 and TRBJ2-2): NAGVMQNPRHLVRRRGQEARLRCSPMKGHSHVYWYRQLPEEGLKFMVYLQKENIIDESGMPKERFSAEFPKEGPSILRIQQVVRGDSAAYFCASSRLGDWTGELFFGEGSRLTVL.